This T cell receptor beta chain was captured in a study of metastatic and nonmetastatic thyroid tumors. Findings and limits, study-wide: Reported TCR beta diversity, measured in blood and tumor, was significantly higher for malignant thyroid tumors than for benign nodules.

All patients were treatment-naive before thyroid surgery. The CDR3 contains 14 residues. The V and J ends lost 5 bases and 2 bases, in that order; junction bases with no gene match: 3. Germline V CDR1 and CDR2: SGHRS, YFSETQ. MiXCR re-clonotyped the PCR reads for TCRdb. The sample gives about 18,000 clones, roughly 23% of which show up once; less than 11% is in the top ten. Concerning this clone itself: Antigen unknown. The identical CDR3 is also encoded by other nucleotide sequences in the sample.

Specimen: adjacent normal tissue. The V call is TRBV5-1, the J call TRBJ2-7; 11 nucleotides match TRBD2. This TCR derives from a female donor with papillary thyroid cancer or a benign thyroid nodule (not recorded which). Some clones in this sample may be carry-over from other donors' samples. The CDR3 DNA follows: TGCGCCAGCAGTAGCGGGAGGGCGACCTACGAGCAGTACTTC. This sequence encodes CASSSGRATYEQYF.